Listed below are T cell receptor beta chains from one sample, sequenced in a study of beta chain features in type 1 diabetes. Sequencing was performed with immunoSEQ multiplex PCR; in TCRdb, only in-frame clones are kept and a portion is missing. This table has about 650,000 clones, approximately 13% appearing once. The sequenced sample was naive CD4+ T cells from blood. Every receptor here comes from a man in his thirties or forties with type 1 diabetes. CDR3s include the opening cysteine and the closing phenylalanine or tryptophan. A D gene is named only where the DNA matches it firmly. Where a row states a size, it is once, few, many or the class of an expanded clone; other rows omit it.

CDR3nt: TGTGCCAGCAGCCGGGACTTACTCTCCTACAATGAGCAGTTCTTC
CDR3aa: CASSRDLLSYNEQFF
abundance: few
len: 15
v_gene: TRBV7-6
d_gene: .
j_gene: TRBJ2-1

CDR3nt: TGCGCCAGCAGCCAGGGGGGGGACCCTTCGACAGATACGCAGTATTTT
CDR3aa: CASSQGGDPSTDTQYF
abundance: few
len: 16
v_gene: TRBV4-1
d_gene: TRBD2
j_gene: TRBJ2-3

CDR3nt: TGTGCCAGCAGTGAAGGTTGGGGAGGCTCTGGGGCCAACGTCCTGACTTTC
CDR3aa: CASSEGWGGSGANVLTF
abundance: .
len: 17
v_gene: TRBV25-1
d_gene: .
j_gene: TRBJ2-6

CDR3nt: TGTGCCAGCAGTGATACAGGGGTCGATGATACGCAGTATTTT
CDR3aa: CASSDTGVDDTQYF
abundance: .
len: 14
v_gene: TRBV25-1
d_gene: TRBD1
j_gene: TRBJ2-3

CDR3nt: TGTGCCAGCAGCCCTATCAGCGGTTTTGCAGATACGCAGTATTTT
CDR3aa: CASSPISGFADTQYF
abundance: .
len: 15
v_gene: TRBV9
d_gene: .
j_gene: TRBJ2-3

CDR3nt: TGTGCCAGCAGCTTAGAGGGGGTGACTGGGGCCAACGTCCTGACTTTC
CDR3aa: CASSLEGVTGANVLTF
abundance: .
len: 16
v_gene: TRBV7-8
d_gene: .
j_gene: TRBJ2-6

CDR3nt: TGTGCCAGCAGGCTCGGACAGCAGTACTACGAGCAGTACTTC
CDR3aa: CASRLGQQYYEQYF
abundance: .
len: 14
v_gene: TRBV6-6
d_gene: .
j_gene: TRBJ2-7

CDR3nt: TGCGCCAGCAGCTCAGAAAGAGATGGCTACACCTTC
CDR3aa: CASSSERDGYTF
abundance: .
len: 12
v_gene: TRBV5-1
d_gene: .
j_gene: TRBJ1-2

CDR3nt: TGTGCCAGCAGTCCGGACAGGGGCAATCAGCCCCAGCATTTT
CDR3aa: CASSPDRGNQPQHF
abundance: few
len: 14
v_gene: TRBV6-6
d_gene: TRBD1
j_gene: TRBJ1-5

CDR3nt: TGTGCCTGGGGAGGGACAGGGGATCATACGCAGTATTTT
CDR3aa: CAWGGTGDHTQYF
abundance: few
len: 13
v_gene: TRBV30
d_gene: TRBD1
j_gene: TRBJ2-3

CDR3nt: TGTGCCAGCAGCCCCTCGGGGGCCCCTAGCACAGATACGCAGTATTTT
CDR3aa: CASSPSGAPSTDTQYF
abundance: .
len: 16
v_gene: TRBV28
d_gene: .
j_gene: TRBJ2-3

CDR3nt: TGTGCCAGCAGCCAAGATAGAGGGACGGCGGATAACTATGGCTACACCTTC
CDR3aa: CASSQDRGTADNYGYTF
abundance: .
len: 17
v_gene: TRBV14
d_gene: .
j_gene: TRBJ1-2

CDR3nt: TGTGCCAGCAGTGAAATGTTCTCTGGGGCCAACGTCCTGACTTTC
CDR3aa: CASSEMFSGANVLTF
abundance: .
len: 15
v_gene: TRBV6-1
d_gene: .
j_gene: TRBJ2-6

CDR3nt: TGTGCCAGCTCTGACAGGGGGCGATTCGACGGCATTCAGTACTTC
CDR3aa: CASSDRGRFDGIQYF
abundance: .
len: 15
v_gene: TRBV18
d_gene: TRBD1
j_gene: TRBJ2-4

CDR3nt: TGTGCCAGCAGCCCGCTTGACAGGGAACATCATGGCTACACCTTC
CDR3aa: CASSPLDREHHGYTF
abundance: .
len: 15
v_gene: TRBV7-2
d_gene: TRBD1
j_gene: TRBJ1-2

CDR3nt: TGTGCCAGCAGCTTGATCGGCGAGCAGTACTTC
CDR3aa: CASSLIGEQYF
abundance: .
len: 11
v_gene: TRBV5-6
d_gene: .
j_gene: TRBJ2-7